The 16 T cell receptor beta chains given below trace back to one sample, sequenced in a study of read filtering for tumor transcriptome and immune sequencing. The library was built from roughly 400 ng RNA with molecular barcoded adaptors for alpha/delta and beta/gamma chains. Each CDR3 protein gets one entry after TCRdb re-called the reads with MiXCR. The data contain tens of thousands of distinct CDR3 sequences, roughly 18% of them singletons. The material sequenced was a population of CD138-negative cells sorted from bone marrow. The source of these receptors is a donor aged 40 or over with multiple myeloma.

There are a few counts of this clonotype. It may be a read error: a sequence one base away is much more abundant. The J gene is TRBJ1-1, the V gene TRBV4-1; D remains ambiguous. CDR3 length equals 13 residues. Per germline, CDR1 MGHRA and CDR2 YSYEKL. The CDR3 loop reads CASSQAMNAEAFF. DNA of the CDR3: TGCGCCAGCAGCCAAGCTATGAACGCTGAAGCTTTCTTT.

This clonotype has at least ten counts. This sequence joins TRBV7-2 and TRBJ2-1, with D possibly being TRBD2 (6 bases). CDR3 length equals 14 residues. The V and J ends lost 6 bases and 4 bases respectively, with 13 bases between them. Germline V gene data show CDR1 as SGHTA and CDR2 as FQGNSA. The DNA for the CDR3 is TGTGCCAGCAGAAGGGGAGGCCAATACAATGAGCAGTTCTTC. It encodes CASRRGGQYNEQFF.

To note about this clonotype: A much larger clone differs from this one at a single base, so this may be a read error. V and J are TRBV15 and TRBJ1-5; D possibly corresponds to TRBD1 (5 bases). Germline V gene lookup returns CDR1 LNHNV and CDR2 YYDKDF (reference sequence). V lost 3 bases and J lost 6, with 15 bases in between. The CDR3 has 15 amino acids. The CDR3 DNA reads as TGTGCCACCAGCAGCCCGGGACCCGGCATTCAGCCCCAGCATTTT. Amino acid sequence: CATSSPGPGIQPQHF.

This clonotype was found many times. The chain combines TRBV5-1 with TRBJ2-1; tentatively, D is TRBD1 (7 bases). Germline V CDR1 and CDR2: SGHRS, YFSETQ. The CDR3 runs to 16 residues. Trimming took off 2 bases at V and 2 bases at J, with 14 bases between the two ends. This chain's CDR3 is CASSFQGGGTYNEQFF. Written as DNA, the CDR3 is TGCGCCAGCAGCTTCCAAGGGGGCGGGACCTACAATGAGCAGTTCTTC. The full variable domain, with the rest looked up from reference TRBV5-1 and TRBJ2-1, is KAGVTQTPRYLIKTRGQQVTLSCSPISGHRSVSWYQQTPGQGLQFLFEYFSETQRNKGNFPGRFSGRQFSNSRSEMNVSTLELGDSALYLCASSFQGGGTYNEQFFGPGTRLTVL.

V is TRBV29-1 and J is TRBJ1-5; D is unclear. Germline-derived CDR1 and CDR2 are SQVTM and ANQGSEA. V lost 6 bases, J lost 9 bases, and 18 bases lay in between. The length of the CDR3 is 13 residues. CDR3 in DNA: TGCAGCGTAGATGGGTCGGGGTATGGGCCCCAGCATTTT. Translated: CSVDGSGYGPQHF.

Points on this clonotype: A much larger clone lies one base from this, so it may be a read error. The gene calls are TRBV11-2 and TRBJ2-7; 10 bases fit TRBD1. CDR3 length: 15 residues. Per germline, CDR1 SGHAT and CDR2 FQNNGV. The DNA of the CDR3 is TGTGCCAGCAGCTCACCGGGACAGGGGTCCTACGACCAGTACTTC. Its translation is CASSSPGQGSYDQYF.

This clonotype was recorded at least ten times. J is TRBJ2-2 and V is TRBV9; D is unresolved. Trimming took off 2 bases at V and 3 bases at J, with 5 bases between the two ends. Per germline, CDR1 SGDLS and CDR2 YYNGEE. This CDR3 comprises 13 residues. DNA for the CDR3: TGTGCCAGCAGCGTCTTAGACACCGGGGAGCTGTTTTTT. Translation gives CASSVLDTGELFF.

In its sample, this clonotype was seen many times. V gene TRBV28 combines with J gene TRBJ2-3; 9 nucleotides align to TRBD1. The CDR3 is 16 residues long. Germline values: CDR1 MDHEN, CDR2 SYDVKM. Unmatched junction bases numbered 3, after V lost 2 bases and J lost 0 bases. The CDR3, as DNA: TGTGCCAGCAGTTTACGGGACAGGGTCAGCACAGATACGCAGTATTTT. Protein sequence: CASSLRDRVSTDTQYF.

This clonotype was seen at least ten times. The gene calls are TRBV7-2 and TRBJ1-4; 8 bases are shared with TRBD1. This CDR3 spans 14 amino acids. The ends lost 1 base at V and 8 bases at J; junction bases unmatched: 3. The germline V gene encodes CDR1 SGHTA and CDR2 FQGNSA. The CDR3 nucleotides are TGTGCCAGCAGCTTAGACAGGGGGAGGGAAAAACTGTTTTTT. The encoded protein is CASSLDRGREKLFF.

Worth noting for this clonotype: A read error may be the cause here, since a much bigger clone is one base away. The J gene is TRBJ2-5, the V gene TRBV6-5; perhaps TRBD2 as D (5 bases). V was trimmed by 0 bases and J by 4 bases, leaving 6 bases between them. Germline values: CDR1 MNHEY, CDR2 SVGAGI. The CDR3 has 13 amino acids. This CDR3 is CASSYSAGETQYF. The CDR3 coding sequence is TGTGCCAGCAGTTACTCGGCGGGAGAGACCCAGTACTTC.

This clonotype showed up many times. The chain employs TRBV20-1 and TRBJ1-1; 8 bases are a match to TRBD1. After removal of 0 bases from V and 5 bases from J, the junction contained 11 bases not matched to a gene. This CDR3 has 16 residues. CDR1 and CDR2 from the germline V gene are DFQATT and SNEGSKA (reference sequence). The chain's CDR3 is CSARDARGRGRTEAFF. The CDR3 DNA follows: TGCAGTGCTAGAGACGCCAGGGGGCGGGGTAGAACTGAAGCTTTCTTT.

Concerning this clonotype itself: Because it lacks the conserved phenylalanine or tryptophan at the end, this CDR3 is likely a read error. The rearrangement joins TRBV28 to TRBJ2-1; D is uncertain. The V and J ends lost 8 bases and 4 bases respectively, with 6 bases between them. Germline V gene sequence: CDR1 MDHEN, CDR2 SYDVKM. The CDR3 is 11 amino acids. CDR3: CASRGYNEQFL. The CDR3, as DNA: TGTGCCAGCCGAGGTTACAATGAGCAGTTCTTG.

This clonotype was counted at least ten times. The CDR3 protein is CASTRGNEQFF. In DNA form, the CDR3 reads TGTGCCAGCACCAGAGGTAATGAGCAGTTCTTC. The rearrangement joins TRBV12-3 or TRBV12-4 to TRBJ2-1, with unresolved D. V lost 7 bases, J lost 7 bases, and 8 bases lay in between. CDR3 length equals 11 residues.

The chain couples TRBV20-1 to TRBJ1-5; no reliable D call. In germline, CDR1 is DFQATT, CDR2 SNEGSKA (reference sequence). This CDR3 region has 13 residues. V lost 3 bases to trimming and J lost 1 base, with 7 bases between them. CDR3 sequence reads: CSARGGSNQPQHF. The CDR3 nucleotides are TGCAGTGCTAGGGGCGGAAGCAATCAGCCCCAGCATTTT.

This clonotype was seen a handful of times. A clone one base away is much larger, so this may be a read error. The CDR3 nucleotides read TGTGCTGGCACCTCAGGGTCTTACGAGCAGTACTTC. The encoded protein is CAGTSGSYEQYF. The rearrangement uses TRBV28 and TRBJ2-7; a possible D gene is TRBD1 (5 bases). Germline V CDR1 and CDR2: MDHEN, SYDVKM. The CDR3 is made up of 12 amino acids.

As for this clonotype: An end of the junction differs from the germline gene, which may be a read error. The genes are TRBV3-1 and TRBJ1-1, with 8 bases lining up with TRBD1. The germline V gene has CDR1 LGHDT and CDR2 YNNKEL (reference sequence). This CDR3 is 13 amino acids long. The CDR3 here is CASSQEQGGLAFF. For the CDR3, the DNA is TGTGCTAGCAGCCAAGAACAGGGGGGACTCGCTTTCTTT.